This T cell receptor beta chain was recovered during a study of T cell changes during pregnancy in multiple sclerosis. TCRdb's copy holds only in-frame clones and misses some; the assay was immunoSEQ multiplex PCR. Here the sample spans 65,000 to 80,000 clones, over 75% being singletons. This CDR3 is 15 amino acids long. Germline CDR1 SQVTM, CDR2 ANQGSEA. Trimming cost V 4 bases and J 2 bases; bases outside gene matches: 10. Specimen: peripheral blood, collected in the third trimester of pregnancy. V usage is TRBV29-1 and J usage is TRBJ1-2; 7 bases match TRBD1. This sequence was found in a female donor with multiple sclerosis, enrolled in a pregnancy study. This CDR3 is CSVAGQPNTNYGYTF. CDR3 DNA sequence: TGCAGCGTTGCGGGACAGCCAAACACCAACTATGGCTACACCTTC.